A selection of T cell receptor beta chains follows, all from one sample in a study of blood T cell repertoires in COVID-19. The repertoire was sequenced with immunoSEQ multiplex PCR; TCRdb's copy has only in-frame clones and lacks some. Of about 99,000 clones in the sample, less than 85% were seen once. Sequencing used peripheral blood. The receptors were sampled from a woman older than 75 with active or convalescent COVID-19. CDR3s leave out the opening cysteine and the closing phenylalanine or tryptophan.

cdr3_length	v_call	j_call	cdr3_aa
12	TRBV6-5	TRBJ2-1	ASSTGLVGNEQF
11	TRBV5-4	TRBJ2-5	ASSRTPQETQY
16	TRBV7-9	TRBJ1-5	ASSRQINWTGSDQPQH
11	TRBV10-3	TRBJ1-2	AISVETAYGYT
10	TRBV12-3/TRBV12-4	TRBJ1-1	ASSLVRTGAF
12	TRBV4-3	TRBJ2-1	ASSQAGVHNEQF
13	TRBV4-1	TRBJ2-7	ASSRRVGGSYEQY
11	TRBV25-1	TRBJ2-7	ASSVSTAYEQY
13	TRBV5-4	TRBJ1-3	ASSLAGGRGNTIY
9	TRBV2	TRBJ2-1	ARGLAYEQF
12	TRBV5-1	TRBJ2-1	ASRLAGAYNEQF
10	TRBV28	TRBJ2-7	ASSDRPDEQY
13	TRBV10-3	TRBJ1-2	AIRERDRPNYGYT
17	TRBV7-6	TRBJ2-3	ASSWNPSGSHLNTDTQY
12	TRBV29-1	TRBJ2-2	SAGTSGNTGELF
14	TRBV28	TRBJ2-3	ASSLNPSSITDTQY
12	TRBV5-4	TRBJ2-7	ASRPDRPTYEQY
12	TRBV6-2/TRBV6-3	TRBJ1-1	ASSDKPLNTEAF
11	TRBV18	TRBJ2-7	ASSPPGAYEQY
13	TRBV19	TRBJ2-6	ASSPREAGANVLT
10	TRBV6-6	TRBJ2-7	ASSRTGFEQY
13	TRBV2	TRBJ1-1	ASSPEGTGLTEAF
14	TRBV28	TRBJ2-3	ASSSPGTGQRDTQY
13	TRBV7-9	TRBJ1-1	ASSLQGTGNTEAF
14	TRBV5-4	TRBJ2-3	ASSLSGGISTDTQY
12	TRBV7-2	TRBJ2-5	ASSPAGNQETQY
14	TRBV13	TRBJ2-1	ASSLTEESSYNEQF
12	TRBV10-3	TRBJ2-5	AISIGLAAETQY
12	TRBV5-1	TRBJ1-1	ASSKDRGGTEAF
11	TRBV18	TRBJ1-1	ASSPALNTEAF
9	TRBV6-5	TRBJ2-7	ASRDKYEQY
11	TRBV13	TRBJ1-6	ASRTGSGSPLH
11	TRBV29-1	TRBJ2-3	SVDRGGTDTQY
14	TRBV6-1	TRBJ2-7	ASSGVETSGFYEQY
13	TRBV9	TRBJ2-2	ASEPWTGRTGELF
12	TRBV7-8	TRBJ2-1	ASSLGRQTNEQF
14	TRBV6-2/TRBV6-3	TRBJ2-5	ASSYSASGREETQY
11	TRBV19	TRBJ2-4	ASSRGQGGIQY
12	TRBV9	TRBJ2-3	ASSGPQGPDTQY
14	TRBV6-6	TRBJ2-7	ASSYPERLYRYEQY
12	TRBV30	TRBJ1-3	AWSITGAGNTIY
14	TRBV28	TRBJ1-2	ASSLKGVGPNYGYT
13	TRBV28	TRBJ2-3	ASSTGLEVADTQY
13	TRBV5-5	TRBJ1-5	ASSLLQGANQPQH
13	TRBV5-1	TRBJ2-1	ASSGLAGVYNEQF
13	TRBV9	TRBJ1-3	ASSVDREGVNTIY
11	TRBV29-1	TRBJ1-2	SGTDGTNYGYT
14	TRBV7-9	TRBJ2-7	ASSSPSGRETYEQY
11	TRBV11-2	TRBJ1-1	ASTRVRDTEAF
12	TRBV18	TRBJ2-2	ASSEVANTGELF
13	TRBV14	TRBJ2-5	ASSQRLVLAETQY
14	TRBV2	TRBJ1-2	ASSQSGTGAGDGYT
12	TRBV7-3	TRBJ2-1	ASSFLGQGNEQF
15	TRBV19	TRBJ2-3	ASSRGGTSGRTDTQY
14	TRBV9	TRBJ2-7	ASSVGGQGASYEQY